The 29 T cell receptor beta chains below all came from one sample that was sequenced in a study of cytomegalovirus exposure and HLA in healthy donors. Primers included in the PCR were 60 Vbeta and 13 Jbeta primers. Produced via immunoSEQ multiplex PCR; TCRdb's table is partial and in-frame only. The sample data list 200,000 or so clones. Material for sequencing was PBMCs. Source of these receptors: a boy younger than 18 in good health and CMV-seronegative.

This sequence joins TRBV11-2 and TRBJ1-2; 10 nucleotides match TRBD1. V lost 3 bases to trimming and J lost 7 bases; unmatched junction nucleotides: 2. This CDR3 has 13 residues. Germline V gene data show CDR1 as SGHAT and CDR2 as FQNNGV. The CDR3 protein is CASSFRTGGGYTF. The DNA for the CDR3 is TGTGCCAGCAGCTTTCGGACAGGGGGTGGCTACACCTTC.

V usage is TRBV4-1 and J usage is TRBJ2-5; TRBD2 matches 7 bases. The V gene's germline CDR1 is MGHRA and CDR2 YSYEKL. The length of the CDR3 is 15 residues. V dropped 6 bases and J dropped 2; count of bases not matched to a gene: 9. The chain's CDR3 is CASRAILAEQETQYF. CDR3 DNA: TGCGCCAGCAGAGCAATCCTAGCGGAACAAGAGACCCAGTACTTC.

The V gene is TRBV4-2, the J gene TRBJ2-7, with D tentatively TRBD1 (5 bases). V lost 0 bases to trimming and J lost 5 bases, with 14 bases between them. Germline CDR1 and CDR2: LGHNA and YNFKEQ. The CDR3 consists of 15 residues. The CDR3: CASSQDLATANEQYF. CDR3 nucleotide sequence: TGTGCCAGCAGCCAAGATCTGGCGACAGCTAACGAGCAGTACTTC.

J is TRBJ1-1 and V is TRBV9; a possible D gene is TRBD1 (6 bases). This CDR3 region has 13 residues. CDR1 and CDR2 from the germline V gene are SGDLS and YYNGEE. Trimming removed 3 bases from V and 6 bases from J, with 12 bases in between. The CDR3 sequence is CASSAQGLAEAFF. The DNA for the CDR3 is TGTGCCAGCAGCGCCCAGGGGCTCGCTGAAGCTTTCTTT.

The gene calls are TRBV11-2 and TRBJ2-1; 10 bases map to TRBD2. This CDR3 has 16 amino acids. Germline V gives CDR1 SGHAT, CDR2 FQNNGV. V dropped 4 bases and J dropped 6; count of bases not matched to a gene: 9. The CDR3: CASSSYSGGIPNEQFF. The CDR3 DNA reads TGTGCCAGCAGCTCCTATAGCGGGGGGATCCCCAATGAGCAGTTCTTC.

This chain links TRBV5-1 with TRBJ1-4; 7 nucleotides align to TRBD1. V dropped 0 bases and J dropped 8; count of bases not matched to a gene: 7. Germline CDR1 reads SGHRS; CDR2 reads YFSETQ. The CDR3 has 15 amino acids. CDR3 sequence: CASSLGRQGAEKLFF. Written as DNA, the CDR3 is TGCGCCAGCAGCTTGGGGAGACAGGGCGCGGAAAAACTGTTTTTT.

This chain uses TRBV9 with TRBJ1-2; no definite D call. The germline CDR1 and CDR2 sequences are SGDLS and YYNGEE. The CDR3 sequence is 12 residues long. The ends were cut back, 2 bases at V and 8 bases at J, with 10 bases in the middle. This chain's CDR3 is CASSVRSGGYTF. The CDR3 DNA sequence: TGTGCCAGCAGCGTCCGGTCCGGGGGCTACACCTTC.

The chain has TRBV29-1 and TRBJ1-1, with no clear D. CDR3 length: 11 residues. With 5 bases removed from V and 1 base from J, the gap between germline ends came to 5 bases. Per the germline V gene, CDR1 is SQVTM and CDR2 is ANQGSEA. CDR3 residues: CSVTENTEAFF. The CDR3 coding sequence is TGCAGCGTTACAGAGAACACTGAAGCTTTCTTT.

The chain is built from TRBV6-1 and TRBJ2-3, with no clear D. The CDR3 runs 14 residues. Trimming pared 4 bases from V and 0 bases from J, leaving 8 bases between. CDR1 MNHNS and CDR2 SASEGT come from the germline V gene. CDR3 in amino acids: CASSGQLSTDTQYF. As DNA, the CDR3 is TGTGCCAGCAGTGGACAACTGAGCACAGATACGCAGTATTTT.

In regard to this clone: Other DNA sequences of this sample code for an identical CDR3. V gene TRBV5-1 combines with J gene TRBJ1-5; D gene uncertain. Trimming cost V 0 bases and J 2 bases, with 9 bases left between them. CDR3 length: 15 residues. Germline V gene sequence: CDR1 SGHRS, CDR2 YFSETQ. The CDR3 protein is CASSLVAGGNQPQHF. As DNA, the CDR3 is TGCGCCAGCAGCTTGGTGGCGGGCGGCAATCAGCCCCAGCATTTT.

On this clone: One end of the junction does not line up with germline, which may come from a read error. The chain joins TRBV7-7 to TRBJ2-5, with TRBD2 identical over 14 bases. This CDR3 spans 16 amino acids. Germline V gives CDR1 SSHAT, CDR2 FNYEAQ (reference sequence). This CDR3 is CASSPGLAGAGETQYF. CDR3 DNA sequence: TGTGCTAGCAGCCCGGGACTAGCGGGGGCGGGAGAGACCCAGTACTTC.

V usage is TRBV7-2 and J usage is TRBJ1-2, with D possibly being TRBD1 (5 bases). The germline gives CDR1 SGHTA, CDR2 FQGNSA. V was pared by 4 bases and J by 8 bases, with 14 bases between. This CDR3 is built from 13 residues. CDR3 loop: CASSSGGLRGYTF. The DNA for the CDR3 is TGTGCCAGCAGCTCGGGGGGACTACGGGGCTACACCTTC.

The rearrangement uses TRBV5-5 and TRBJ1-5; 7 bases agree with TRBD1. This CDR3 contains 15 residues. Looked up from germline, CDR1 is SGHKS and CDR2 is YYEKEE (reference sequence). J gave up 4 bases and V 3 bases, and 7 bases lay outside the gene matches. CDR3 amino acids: CASSYAGQANQPQHF. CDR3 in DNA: TGTGCCAGCAGCTATGCCGGACAGGCTAATCAGCCCCAGCATTTT. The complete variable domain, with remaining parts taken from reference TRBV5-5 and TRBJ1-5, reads DAGVTQSPTHLIKTRGQQVTLRCSPISGHKSVSWYQQVLGQGPQFIFQYYEKEERGRGNFPDRFSARQFPNYSSELNVNALLLGDSALYLCASSYAGQANQPQHFGDGTRLSIL.

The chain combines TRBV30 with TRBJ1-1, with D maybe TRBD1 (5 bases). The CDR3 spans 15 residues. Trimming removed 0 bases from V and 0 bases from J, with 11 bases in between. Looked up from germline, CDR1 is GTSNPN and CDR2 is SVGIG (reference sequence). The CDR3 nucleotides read TGTGCCTGGAGTGTAGGGGTCGACATGAACACTGAAGCTTTCTTT. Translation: CAWSVGVDMNTEAFF. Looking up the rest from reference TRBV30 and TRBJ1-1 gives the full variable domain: SQTIHQWPATLVQPVGSPLSLECTVEGTSNPNLYWYRQAAGRGLQLLFYSVGIGQISSEVPQNLSASRPQDRQFILSSKKLLLSDSGFYLCAWSVGVDMNTEAFFGQGTRLTVV.

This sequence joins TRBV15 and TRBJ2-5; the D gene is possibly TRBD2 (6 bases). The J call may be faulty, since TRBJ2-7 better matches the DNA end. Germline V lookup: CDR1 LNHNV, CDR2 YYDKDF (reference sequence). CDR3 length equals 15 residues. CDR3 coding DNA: TGTGCCACCAGCATGCGCCGGGACTTACCCTACGAGCAGTACTTC. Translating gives CATSMRRDLPYEQYF.

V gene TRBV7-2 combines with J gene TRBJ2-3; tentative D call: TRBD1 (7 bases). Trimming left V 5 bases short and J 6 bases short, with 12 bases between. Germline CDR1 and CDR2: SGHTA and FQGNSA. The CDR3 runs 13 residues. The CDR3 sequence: CASSLRGADTQYF. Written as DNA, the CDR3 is TGTGCCAGCAGCCTCAGGGGGGCGGATACGCAGTATTTT.

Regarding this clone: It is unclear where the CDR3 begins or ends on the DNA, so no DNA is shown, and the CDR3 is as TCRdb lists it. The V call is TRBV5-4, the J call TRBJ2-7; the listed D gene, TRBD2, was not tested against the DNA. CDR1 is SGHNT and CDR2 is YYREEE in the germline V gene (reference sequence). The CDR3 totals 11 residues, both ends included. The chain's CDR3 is CASSWGGGTYF.

The CDR3 here is CASSPTEGLRAFF. CDR3 DNA sequence: TGTGCCAGCAGCCCCACGGAGGGGCTGAGAGCTTTCTTT. The chain uses TRBV7-2 and TRBJ1-1; a weak D match, TRBD1 (5 bases). Trimming pared 5 bases from V and 10 bases from J, leaving 17 bases between. CDR1 SGHTA and CDR2 FQGNSA come from the germline V gene. The CDR3 extends over 13 amino acids. Drawing the rest from reference TRBV7-2 and TRBJ1-1, the complete variable domain is GAGVSQSPSNKVTEKGKDVELRCDPISGHTALYWYRQSLGQGLEFLIYFQGNSAPDKSGLPSDRFSAERTGGSVSTLTIQRTQQEDSAVYLCASSPTEGLRAFFGQGTRLTVV.

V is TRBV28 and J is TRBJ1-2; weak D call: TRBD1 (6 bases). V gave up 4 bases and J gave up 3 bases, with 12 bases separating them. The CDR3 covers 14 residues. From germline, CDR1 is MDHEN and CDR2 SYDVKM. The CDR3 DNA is TGTGCCAGCAGTTCGCTCAGGGGTGACTATGGCTACACCTTC. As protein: CASSSLRGDYGYTF.

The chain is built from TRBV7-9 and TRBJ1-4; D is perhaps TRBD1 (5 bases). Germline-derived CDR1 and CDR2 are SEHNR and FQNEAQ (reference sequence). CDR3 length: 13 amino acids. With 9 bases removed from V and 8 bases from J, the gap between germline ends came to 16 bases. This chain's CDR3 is CARRRGRGEKLFF. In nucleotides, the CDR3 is TGTGCCAGAAGACGGGGGAGAGGAGAAAAACTGTTTTTT.

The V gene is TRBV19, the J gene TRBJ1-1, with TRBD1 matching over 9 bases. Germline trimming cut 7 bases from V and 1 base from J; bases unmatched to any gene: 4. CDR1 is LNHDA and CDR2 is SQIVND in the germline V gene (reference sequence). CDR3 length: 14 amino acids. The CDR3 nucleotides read TGTGCCAGTACTCTACAGGGGGCGAACACTGAAGCTTTCTTT. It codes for CASTLQGANTEAFF.

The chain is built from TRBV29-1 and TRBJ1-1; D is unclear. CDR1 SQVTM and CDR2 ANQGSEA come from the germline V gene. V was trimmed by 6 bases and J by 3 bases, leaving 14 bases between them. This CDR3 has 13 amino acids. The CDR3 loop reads CSVGSRRDTEAFF. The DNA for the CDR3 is TGCAGCGTGGGTAGCAGGCGGGACACTGAAGCTTTCTTT.

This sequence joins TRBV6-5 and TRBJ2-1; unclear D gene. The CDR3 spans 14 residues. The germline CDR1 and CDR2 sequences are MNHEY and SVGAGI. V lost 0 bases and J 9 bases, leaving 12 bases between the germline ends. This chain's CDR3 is CASSYSQDRAEQFF. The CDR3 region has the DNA TGTGCCAGCAGTTACTCTCAAGATCGCGCTGAGCAGTTCTTC.

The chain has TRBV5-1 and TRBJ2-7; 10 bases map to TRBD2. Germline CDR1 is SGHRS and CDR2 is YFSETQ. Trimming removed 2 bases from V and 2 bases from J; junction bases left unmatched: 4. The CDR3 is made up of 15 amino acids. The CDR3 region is CASSFSGGPTYEQYF. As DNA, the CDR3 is TGCGCCAGCAGCTTTAGCGGGGGGCCCACCTACGAGCAGTACTTC.

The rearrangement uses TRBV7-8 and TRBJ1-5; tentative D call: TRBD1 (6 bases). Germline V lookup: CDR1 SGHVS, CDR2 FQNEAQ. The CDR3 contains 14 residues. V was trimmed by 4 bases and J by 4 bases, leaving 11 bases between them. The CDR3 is CASSSTGRNQPQHF. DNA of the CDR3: TGTGCCAGCAGCTCGACAGGTAGAAATCAGCCCCAGCATTTT.

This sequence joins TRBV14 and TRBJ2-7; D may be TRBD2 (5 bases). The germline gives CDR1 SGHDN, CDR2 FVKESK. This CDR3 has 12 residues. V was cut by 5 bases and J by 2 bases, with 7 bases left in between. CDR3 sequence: CASSAGAYEQYF. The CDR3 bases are TGTGCCAGCAGCGCCGGGGCCTACGAGCAGTACTTC.

The CDR3 region is CASSLIGQVNTEAFF. The DNA of the CDR3 is TGTGCCAGCAGCTTGATCGGACAGGTGAACACTGAAGCTTTCTTT. The V and J genes are TRBV5-6 and TRBJ1-1, with 7 bases that match TRBD1. The ends lost 1 base at V and 0 bases at J; junction bases unmatched: 3. The CDR3 consists of 15 residues. CDR1 is SGHDT and CDR2 is YYEEEE in the germline V gene.

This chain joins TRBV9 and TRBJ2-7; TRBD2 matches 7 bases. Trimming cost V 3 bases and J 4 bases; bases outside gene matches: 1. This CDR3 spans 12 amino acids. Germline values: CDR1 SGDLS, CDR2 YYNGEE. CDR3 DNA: TGTGCCAGCAGCGGGGGGGGGTACGAGCAGTACTTC. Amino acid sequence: CASSGGGYEQYF.

CDR3 bases: TGTGCCAGCAGTCTAGGACAGGGGTTTAACACTGAAGCTTTCTTT. Encoded protein: CASSLGQGFNTEAFF. This chain joins TRBV28 and TRBJ1-1, with 9 bases lining up with TRBD1. The germline V gene has CDR1 MDHEN and CDR2 SYDVKM. V was pared by 5 bases and J by 2 bases, with 6 bases of the junction left unmatched. There are 15 residues in the CDR3.